There are many counts of the clone carrying this TCR beta chain. This record comes from a study of neurological immune-mediated disorders. Germline values: CDR1 SGHRS, CDR2 YFSETQ. This CDR3 contains 13 residues. Deletions cut 0 bases from V and 6 bases from J, with 9 bases between. Over 180 million TCR-beta sequences, together covering 15-18 subjects, were produced by every individual sequencing run that was carried out. Via MiXCR, TCRdb re-called the 5' RACE reads, giving one row per CDR3 protein. The sample records approximately 100,000 distinct CDR3 sequences, around 3.5% being singletons. The gene calls are TRBV5-1 and TRBJ1-2, with D unresolved. The source of this sequence is a woman aged 45-59 years with multiple sclerosis. Sequences were obtained from PBMCs. Written as DNA, the CDR3 is TGCGCCAGCAGCTTGGAAATAGGGAATGGCTACACCTTC. It yields the protein CASSLEIGNGYTF.